This TCR beta chain derives from a study of radiation and T cells in renal cell carcinoma. Details on this clone: The antigen is not known.

General study points: Without pretreatment biopsies, baseline tumor clonotype presence was undetermined. Compared with controls, irradiated tumors showed greater TCR clonality.

The CDR3 is made up of 15 amino acids. V lost 1 base and J lost 4, with 12 bases in between. CDR1 SGHRS and CDR2 YFSETQ come from the germline V gene. As to treatment: 15 Gy SBRT to primary tumor, nephrectomy 4 weeks later. Nephrectomy followed 15 Gy stereotactic body radiation by 4 weeks. This renal cell carcinoma was of the clear cell type. Assay: immunoSEQ multiplex PCR; the TCRdb copy retains only in-frame clones and omits some. The sample consists of roughly 14,000 clones, 50% to 75% of them appearing once. The chain carries TRBV5-1 and TRBJ2-1; a possible D gene is TRBD1 (5 bases). This specimen was tumor tissue, taken from a patient whose treatment included radiotherapy and nephrectomy. The receptor's source is a woman aged 70-85 years with renal cell carcinoma. DNA of the CDR3: TGCGCCAGCAGCTTGATCCAGGGTGCGTACAATGAGCAGTTCTTC. It translates to CASSLIQGAYNEQFF.